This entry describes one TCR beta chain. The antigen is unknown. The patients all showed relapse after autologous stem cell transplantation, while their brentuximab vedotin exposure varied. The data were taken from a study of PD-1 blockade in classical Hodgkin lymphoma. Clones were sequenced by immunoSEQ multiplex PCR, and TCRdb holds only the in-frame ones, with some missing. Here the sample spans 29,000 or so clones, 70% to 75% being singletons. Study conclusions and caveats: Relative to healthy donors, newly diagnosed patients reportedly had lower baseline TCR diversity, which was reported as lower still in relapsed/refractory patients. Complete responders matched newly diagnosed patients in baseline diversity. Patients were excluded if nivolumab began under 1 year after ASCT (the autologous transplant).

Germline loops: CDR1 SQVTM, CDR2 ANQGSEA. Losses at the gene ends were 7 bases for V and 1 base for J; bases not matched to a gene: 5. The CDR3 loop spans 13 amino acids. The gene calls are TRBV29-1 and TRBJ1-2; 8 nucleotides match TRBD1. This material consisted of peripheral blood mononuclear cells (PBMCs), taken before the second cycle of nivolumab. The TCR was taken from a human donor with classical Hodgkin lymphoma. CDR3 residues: CSASGQDNYGYTF. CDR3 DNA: TGCAGCGCTTCGGGACAGGATAACTATGGCTACACCTTC.